This TCR beta chain was captured by sequencing in a study of T cells after yellow fever vaccination. As for the study in general: The fractions with low cell numbers were processed using SMART-Seq v4 Ultra Low Input.

TCR cDNA was made by 5'RACE template switching, adding a universal primer site and UMIs. TCRdb re-called the 5' RACE reads with MiXCR, one entry per CDR3 protein. The data hold approximately 70,000 distinct CDR3 sequences, with about 6% observed a single time. At least ten counts were recorded for this clonotype. CDR1 is MNHEY and CDR2 is SMNVEV in the germline V gene (reference sequence). V shed 3 bases and J shed 10 bases, with 16 bases lying between them. The CDR3 extends over 15 amino acids. V and J are TRBV27 and TRBJ1-6; no reliable D call. The clonotype was recovered from a man younger than 35 who received the YFV17D yellow fever vaccine. The material was CD8+ T cells sorted from PBMCs, obtained roughly seven weeks after the first yellow fever vaccination. The CDR3 loop reads CASSFAGREWSPLHF. DNA for the CDR3: TGTGCCAGCAGTTTCGCGGGGAGGGAGTGGTCACCCCTCCACTTT.